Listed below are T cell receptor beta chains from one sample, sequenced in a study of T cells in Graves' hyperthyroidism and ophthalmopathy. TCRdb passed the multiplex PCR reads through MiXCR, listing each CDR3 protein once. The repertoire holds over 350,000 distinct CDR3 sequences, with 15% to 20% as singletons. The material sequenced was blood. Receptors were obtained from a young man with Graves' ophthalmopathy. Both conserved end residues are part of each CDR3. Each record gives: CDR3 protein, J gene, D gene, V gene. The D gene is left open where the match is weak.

CDR3 protein: CASWGAGQGYQPQHF
J gene: TRBJ1-5
D gene: TRBD1
V gene: TRBV19

CDR3 protein: CASSQGAAVRGYTF
J gene: TRBJ1-2
D gene: .
V gene: TRBV3-1

CDR3 protein: CASSTLPVGWSYNSPLHF
J gene: TRBJ1-6
D gene: .
V gene: TRBV19

CDR3 protein: CASSTGTPFGNTIYF
J gene: TRBJ1-3
D gene: .
V gene: TRBV2

CDR3 protein: CASSLRLTAYTGELFF
J gene: TRBJ2-2
D gene: .
V gene: TRBV5-1

CDR3 protein: CASSYTGTLLGETQYF
J gene: TRBJ2-5
D gene: .
V gene: TRBV6-5

CDR3 protein: CASSPGQGLLYTDTQYF
J gene: TRBJ2-3
D gene: TRBD1
V gene: TRBV6-2/TRBV6-3

CDR3 protein: CASGLGGSYNEQFF
J gene: TRBJ2-1
D gene: .
V gene: TRBV3-1

CDR3 protein: CASSVDGRSDTQYF
J gene: TRBJ2-3
D gene: .
V gene: TRBV9

CDR3 protein: CSALGDYFSGNTIYF
J gene: TRBJ1-3
D gene: .
V gene: TRBV20-1

CDR3 protein: CASSDGAGSHEQYF
J gene: TRBJ2-7
D gene: .
V gene: TRBV10-1

CDR3 protein: CASSLEGLASSEQYF
J gene: TRBJ2-7
D gene: TRBD2
V gene: TRBV5-1

CDR3 protein: CASSLAWVENQPQHF
J gene: TRBJ1-5
D gene: .
V gene: TRBV28

CDR3 protein: CASSNRLASTDTQYF
J gene: TRBJ2-3
D gene: TRBD2
V gene: TRBV7-9

CDR3 protein: CAIKGQASNYGYTF
J gene: TRBJ1-2
D gene: TRBD1
V gene: TRBV10-3

CDR3 protein: CASTPGGHYNEQFF
J gene: TRBJ2-1
D gene: .
V gene: TRBV11-1

CDR3 protein: CASSFSRQNQPQHF
J gene: TRBJ1-5
D gene: .
V gene: TRBV12-3/TRBV12-4